This TCR beta chain is drawn from a study of blood T cells in healthy people across ages. General study results and limits: Without sorted subsets, naive and antigen-experienced compartments could not be conclusively compared.

Details on this clonotype: Its antigen remains unknown.

Combining a sample-barcoded 5' primer with a J-beta primer mix, a second PCR ran for about 6 to 12 cycles. TCRdb reprocessed the 5' RACE reads with MiXCR, giving one entry per CDR3 protein. This sample has just over 800,000 distinct CDR3 sequences, with 62% found just once. The CDR3 loop spans 15 amino acids. J was trimmed by 4 bases and V by 10 bases; bases with no gene match: 11. The germline CDR1 and CDR2 sequences are MGHRA and YSYEKL. Total RNA extraction produced at least 5 micrograms (per sample) for the study. The receptor's source is a young man in good health. V and J are TRBV4-1 and TRBJ2-1; 9 bases line up with TRBD1. The sample was blood. CDR3 DNA sequence: TGCGCCACACGAAGCCCCGGACAGGGGTACAATGAGCAGTTCTTC. Protein: CATRSPGQGYNEQFF.